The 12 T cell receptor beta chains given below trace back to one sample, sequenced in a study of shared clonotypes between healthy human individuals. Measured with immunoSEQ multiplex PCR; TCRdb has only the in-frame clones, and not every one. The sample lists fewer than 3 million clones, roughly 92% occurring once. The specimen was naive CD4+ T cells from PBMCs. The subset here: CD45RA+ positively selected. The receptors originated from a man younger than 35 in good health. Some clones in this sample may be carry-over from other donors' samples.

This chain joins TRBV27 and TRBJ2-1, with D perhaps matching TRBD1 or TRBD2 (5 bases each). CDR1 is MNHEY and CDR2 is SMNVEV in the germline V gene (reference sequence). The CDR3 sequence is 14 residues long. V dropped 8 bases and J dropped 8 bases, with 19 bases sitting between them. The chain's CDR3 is CASGTLGRGHEQFF. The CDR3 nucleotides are TGTGCCAGCGGTACATTGGGGCGAGGGCATGAGCAGTTCTTC.

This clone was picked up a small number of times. The CDR3 nucleotides are TGTGCCAGCAGCCAAGGGCGTACTGAAGCTTTCTTT. As protein: CASSQGRTEAFF. The chain has TRBV14 and TRBJ1-1; D uncertain. V was cut by 1 base and J by 5 bases, with 5 bases left in between. Germline CDR1 is SGHDN and CDR2 is FVKESK. The CDR3 covers 12 residues.

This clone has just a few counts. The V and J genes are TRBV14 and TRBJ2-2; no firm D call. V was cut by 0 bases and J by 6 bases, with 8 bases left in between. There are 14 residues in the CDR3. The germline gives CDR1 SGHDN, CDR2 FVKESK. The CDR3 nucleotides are TGTGCCAGCAGCCAAGATTTGGTTCCCGGGGAGCTGTTTTTT. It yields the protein CASSQDLVPGELFF.

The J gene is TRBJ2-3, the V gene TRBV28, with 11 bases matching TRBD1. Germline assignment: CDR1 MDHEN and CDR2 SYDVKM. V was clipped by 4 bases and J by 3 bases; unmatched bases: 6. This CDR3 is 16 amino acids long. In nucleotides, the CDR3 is TGTGCCAGCAGTTCCCCCGGGACAGGGGGGACAGATACGCAGTATTTT. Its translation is CASSSPGTGGTDTQYF. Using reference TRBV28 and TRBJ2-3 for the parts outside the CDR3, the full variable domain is DVKVTQSSRYLVKRTGEKVFLECVQDMDHENMFWYRQDPGLGLRLIYFSYDVKMKEKGDIPEGYSVSREKKERFSLILESASTNQTSMYLCASSSPGTGGTDTQYFGPGTRLTVL.

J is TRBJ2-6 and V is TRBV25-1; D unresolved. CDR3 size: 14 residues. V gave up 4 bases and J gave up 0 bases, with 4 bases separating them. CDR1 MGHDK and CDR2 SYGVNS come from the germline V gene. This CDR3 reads CASSASSGANVLTF. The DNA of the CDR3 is TGTGCCAGCAGTGCGTCCTCTGGGGCCAACGTCCTGACTTTC.

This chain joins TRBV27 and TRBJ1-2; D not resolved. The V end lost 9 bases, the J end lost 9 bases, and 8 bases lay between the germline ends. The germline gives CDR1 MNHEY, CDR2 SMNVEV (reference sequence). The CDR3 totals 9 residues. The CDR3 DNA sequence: TGTGCCAGGTTAAAACGCTACACCTTC. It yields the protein CARLKRYTF.

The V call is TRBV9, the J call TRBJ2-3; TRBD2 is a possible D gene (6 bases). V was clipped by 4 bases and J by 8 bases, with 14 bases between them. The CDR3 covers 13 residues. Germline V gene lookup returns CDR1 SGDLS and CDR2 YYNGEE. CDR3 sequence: CASSLRLGGTQYF. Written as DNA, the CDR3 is TGTGCCAGCAGCCTCAGACTAGGCGGTACGCAGTATTTT.

CDR3 amino acids: CAWSGSLWRNTIYF. The DNA for the CDR3 is TGTGCCTGGAGTGGGAGCCTTTGGAGAAACACCATATATTTT. The chain combines TRBV30 with TRBJ1-3; D call uncertain. This CDR3 spans 14 amino acids. Germline V lookup: CDR1 GTSNPN, CDR2 SVGIG (reference sequence). The V and J ends lost 1 base and 5 bases respectively, with 12 bases between them.

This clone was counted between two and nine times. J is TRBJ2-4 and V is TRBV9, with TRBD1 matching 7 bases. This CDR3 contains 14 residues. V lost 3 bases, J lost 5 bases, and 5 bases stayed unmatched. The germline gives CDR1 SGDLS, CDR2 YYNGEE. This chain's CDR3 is CASSAEGAENIQYF. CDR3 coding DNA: TGTGCCAGCAGCGCAGAGGGGGCAGAAAACATTCAGTACTTC.

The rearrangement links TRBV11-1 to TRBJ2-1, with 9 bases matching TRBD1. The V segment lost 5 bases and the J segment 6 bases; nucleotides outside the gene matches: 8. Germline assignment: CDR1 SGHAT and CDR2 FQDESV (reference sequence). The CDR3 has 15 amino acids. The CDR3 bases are TGTGCCAGCAGCCCGAAGACAGGGGGGGGCAATGAGCAGTTCTTC. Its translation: CASSPKTGGGNEQFF. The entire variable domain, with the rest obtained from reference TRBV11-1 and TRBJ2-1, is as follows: EAEVAQSPRYKITEKSQAVAFWCDPISGHATLYWYRQILGQGPELLVQFQDESVVDDSQLPKDRFSAERLKGVDSTLKIQPAELGDSAMYLCASSPKTGGGNEQFFGPGTRLTVL.

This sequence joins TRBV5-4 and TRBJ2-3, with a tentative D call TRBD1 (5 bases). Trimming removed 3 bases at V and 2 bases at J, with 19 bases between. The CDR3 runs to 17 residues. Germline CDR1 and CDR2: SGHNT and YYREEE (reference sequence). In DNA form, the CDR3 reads TGTGCCAGCAGCTCATTCTTCGCGGCAGGGCTCACAGATACGCAGTATTTT. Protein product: CASSSFFAAGLTDTQYF.

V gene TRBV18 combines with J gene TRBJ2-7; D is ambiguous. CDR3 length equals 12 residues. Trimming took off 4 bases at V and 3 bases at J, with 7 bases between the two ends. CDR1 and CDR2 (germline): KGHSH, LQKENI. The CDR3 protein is CASSLAYYEQYF. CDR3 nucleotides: TGTGCCAGCTCACTGGCTTACTACGAGCAGTACTTC.